These 14 T cell receptor beta chains were sequenced from one sample in a study of blood T cell repertoires in COVID-19. Clones were read by immunoSEQ multiplex PCR, and TCRdb kept only the in-frame ones, dropping some. The profile shows roughly 150,000 clones, around 80% of them singletons. Material for sequencing was PBMCs or T cells enriched from blood (not recorded which). These receptors all stem from a man in his fifties or sixties who had recovered from COVID-19.

This chain connects TRBV5-1 to TRBJ2-1, with 12 bases that match TRBD1. V shed 4 bases and J 8 bases; nucleotides not matched to a gene: 7. In germline, CDR1 is SGHRS, CDR2 YFSETQ. The CDR3 is 15 amino acids. The CDR3 is CASSSRDRGHDEQFF. The CDR3 DNA is TGCGCCAGCAGCAGTCGGGACAGGGGGCACGATGAGCAGTTCTTC.

The rearrangement uses TRBV6-5 and TRBJ1-6; no reliable D call. V lost 7 bases and J 8 bases, leaving 18 bases between the germline ends. Germline V CDR1 and CDR2: MNHEY, SVGAGI. The CDR3 covers 15 residues. The CDR3 region is CASNRELLHDSPLHF. Here the CDR3 DNA reads TGTGCCAGCAACCGGGAGCTCTTACACGATTCACCCCTCCACTTT.

The rearrangement joins TRBV15 to TRBJ1-3; D ambiguous. V was pared by 1 base and J by 5 bases, with 3 bases between. This CDR3 spans 12 amino acids. Germline-derived CDR1 and CDR2 are LNHNV and YYDKDF (reference sequence). The CDR3 region is CATSRVRNTIYF. CDR3 nucleotides: TGTGCCACCAGCAGAGTCAGAAACACCATATATTTT.

This clone was observed a handful of times. The J gene is TRBJ1-4, the V gene TRBV27; tentative D call: TRBD1 (5 bases). Germline values: CDR1 MNHEY, CDR2 SMNVEV (reference sequence). The V end was cut by 5 bases, the J end by 4 bases, with 20 bases between. The CDR3 covers 17 residues. For the CDR3, the DNA is TGTGCCAGCAGTGGATTCGTGGGGCGATTGGGTAATGAAAAACTGTTTTTT. Translated: CASSGFVGRLGNEKLFF.

The V call is TRBV7-2, the J call TRBJ1-2; 9 bases line up with TRBD1. This CDR3 comprises 14 residues. V gave up 1 base and J gave up 3 bases; unmatched junction bases: 0. Per the germline V gene, CDR1 is SGHTA and CDR2 is FQGNSA. CDR3 in DNA: TGTGCCAGCAGCTTAGGGACAGGGGACTATGGCTACACCTTC. Amino acid sequence: CASSLGTGDYGYTF. The full variable domain, in which reference TRBV7-2 and TRBJ1-2 provide the parts outside the CDR3, is GAGVSQSPSNKVTEKGKDVELRCDPISGHTALYWYRQSLGQGLEFLIYFQGNSAPDKSGLPSDRFSAERTGGSVSTLTIQRTQQEDSAVYLCASSLGTGDYGYTFGSGTRLTVV.

This clone was observed once. The chain links TRBV18 to TRBJ2-7, with 7 bases matching TRBD1. The CDR3 runs to 16 residues. The germline gives CDR1 KGHSH, CDR2 LQKENI. Trimming at V came to 0 bases and at J to 6 bases, leaving 11 bases not matched to a gene. The CDR3 loop reads CASSPPTSQGVGEQYF. The CDR3 bases are TGTGCCAGCTCACCACCGACCAGCCAGGGGGTGGGCGAGCAGTACTTC. The full variable domain, its missing parts supplied by reference TRBV18 and TRBJ2-7, is NAGVMQNPRHLVRRRGQEARLRCSPMKGHSHVYWYRQLPEEGLKFMVYLQKENIIDESGMPKERFSAEFPKEGPSILRIQQVVRGDSAAYFCASSPPTSQGVGEQYFGPGTRLTVT.

This clone was counted only a few times. This chain links TRBV7-8 with TRBJ2-7; 8 bases line up with TRBD1. J gave up 5 bases and V 5 bases, and 11 bases lay outside the gene matches. CDR3 length: 15 residues. Germline assignment: CDR1 SGHVS and CDR2 FQNEAQ. CDR3 DNA sequence: TGTGCCAGCAGCCCCCAAACCGGGACAGGTGACGAGCAGTACTTC. Its translation: CASSPQTGTGDEQYF.

The rearrangement uses TRBV12-3 or TRBV12-4 and TRBJ1-1; 8 bases match TRBD1. With 1 base clipped from V and 11 bases from J, the junction kept 6 bases outside the gene matches. There are 13 residues in the CDR3. The CDR3 DNA sequence: TGTGCCAGCAGTTTAGGGCAGGGGGCAGAGGCTTTCTTT. Translation gives CASSLGQGAEAFF.

This clone was counted between two and nine times. Additional DNA sequences in this sample encode the identical CDR3. The J gene is TRBJ1-2, the V gene TRBV7-8, with TRBD1 matching 7 bases. CDR1 and CDR2 from the germline V gene are SGHVS and FQNEAQ. CDR3 size: 15 residues. V gave up 0 bases and J gave up 2 bases; unmatched junction bases: 3. This chain's CDR3 is CASSLAGGGNYGYTF. Here the CDR3 DNA reads TGTGCCAGCAGCTTAGCAGGGGGCGGCAACTATGGCTACACCTTC.

J is TRBJ2-1 and V is TRBV11-3; TRBD1 agrees at 7 bases. The junction had 3 bases not matched to a gene; V was cut back by 1 base and J by 3 bases. The CDR3 totals 15 residues. The germline gives CDR1 SGHNT, CDR2 YENEEA. CDR3 in amino acids: CASSLGGQVYNEQFF. The DNA of the CDR3 is TGTGCCAGCAGCTTAGGTGGACAGGTCTACAATGAGCAGTTCTTC.

The chain is built from TRBV6-6 and TRBJ2-7; TRBD2 matches 11 bases. The CDR3 runs 15 residues. V lost 4 bases to trimming and J lost 0 bases; unmatched junction nucleotides: 2. Looked up from germline, CDR1 is MNHNY and CDR2 is SVGAGI (reference sequence). For the CDR3, the DNA is TGTGCCAGCAGTTCCGGGACTAGCGGCTCCTACGAGCAGTACTTC. As protein: CASSSGTSGSYEQYF.

The V gene is TRBV6-2 or TRBV6-3, the J gene TRBJ1-2; 7 bases fit TRBD1. This CDR3 contains 15 residues. Losses at the gene ends were 6 bases for V and 4 bases for J; bases not matched to a gene: 11. Germline V gives CDR1 MNHEY, CDR2 SVGEGT. This CDR3 is CASSPGDRARYGYTF. DNA of the CDR3: TGTGCCAGCAGCCCCGGTGACAGGGCGCGCTATGGCTACACCTTC.

V is TRBV7-7 and J is TRBJ1-4; 7 nucleotides match TRBD1. CDR1 and CDR2 (germline): SSHAT, FNYEAQ (reference sequence). V lost 6 bases and J lost 7; bases outside the gene matches: 11. This CDR3 is built from 15 residues. The CDR3 loop is CASSPTGNRGEKLFF. In DNA form, the CDR3 reads TGTGCCAGCAGTCCCACAGGAAACAGGGGTGAAAAACTGTTTTTT. Full variable domain (remainder filled in from reference TRBV7-7 and TRBJ1-4): GAGVSQSPRYKVTKRGQDVTLRCDPISSHATLYWYQQALGQGPEFLTYFNYEAQPDKSGLPSDRFSAERPEGSISTLTIQRTEQRDSAMYRCASSPTGNRGEKLFFGSGTQLSVL.

The V call is TRBV7-8, the J call TRBJ2-5, with 7 bases that match TRBD1. Trimming removed 8 bases from V and 3 bases from J; junction bases left unmatched: 6. The CDR3 is made up of 13 amino acids. Germline values: CDR1 SGHVS, CDR2 FQNEAQ. CDR3 loop: CASALDREETQYF. The DNA of the CDR3 is TGTGCCAGCGCTTTAGACAGGGAAGAGACCCAGTACTTC. The full variable domain, with the rest looked up from reference TRBV7-8 and TRBJ2-5, is GAGVSQSPRYKVAKRGQDVALRCDPISGHVSLFWYQQALGQGPEFLTYFQNEAQLDKSGLPSDRFFAERPEGSVSTLKIQRTQQEDSAVYLCASALDREETQYFGPGTRLLVL.